Listed here is a single TCR beta chain. These data belong to a study of OX40 agonist ivuxolimab in advanced cancers. With 5 bases removed from V and 2 bases from J, the gap between germline ends came to 12 bases. CDR3 length: 14 residues. Germline V CDR1 and CDR2: MDHEN, SYDVKM. Autoimmune disease history or systemic immunosuppression meant exclusion. TCRdb's copy holds only in-frame clones and misses some; the assay was immunoSEQ multiplex PCR. Of about 84,000 clones listed, around 94% are singletons. The sequencing used CD4+ or CD8+ T cells sorted from blood, collected in a trial of the OX40 agonist ivuxolimab. The TCR comes from an adult with an advanced solid tumor such as melanoma, head and neck, liver or kidney cancer. The chain uses TRBV28 and TRBJ2-5, with a weak D call TRBD2 (6 bases). In DNA, the CDR3 is TGTGCCAGCAGTGGGTATGGGGGGCAAGAGACCCAGTACTTC. It specifies CASSGYGGQETQYF.